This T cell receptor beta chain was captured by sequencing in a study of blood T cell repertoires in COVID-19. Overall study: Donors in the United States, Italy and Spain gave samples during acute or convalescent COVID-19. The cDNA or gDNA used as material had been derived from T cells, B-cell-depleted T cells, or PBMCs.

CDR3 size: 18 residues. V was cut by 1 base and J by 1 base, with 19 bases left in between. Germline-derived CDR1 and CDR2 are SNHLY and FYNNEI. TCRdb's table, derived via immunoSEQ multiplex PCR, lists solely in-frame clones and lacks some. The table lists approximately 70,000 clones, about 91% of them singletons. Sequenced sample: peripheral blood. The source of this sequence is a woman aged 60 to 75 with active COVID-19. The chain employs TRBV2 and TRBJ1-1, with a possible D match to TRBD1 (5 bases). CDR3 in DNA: TGTGCCAGCAGTGAAGTGGGGGGTTTTCGTCTCGGGAACACTGAAGCTTTCTTT. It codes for CASSEVGGFRLGNTEAFF.